The next 5 T cell receptor beta chains were all read from a single sample in a study of PD-1 blockade in classical Hodgkin lymphoma. Clones were read by immunoSEQ multiplex PCR, and TCRdb kept only the in-frame ones, dropping some. This table holds roughly 70,000 clones, more than 85% found once. Time point denoted: newly diagnosed, previously untreated cHL patient sample. Sequencing input: peripheral blood mononuclear cells (PBMCs). These receptors were taken from a human donor with classical Hodgkin lymphoma.

This sequence joins TRBV25-1 and TRBJ1-2; D is undetermined. Germline V gives CDR1 MGHDK, CDR2 SYGVNS. The CDR3 consists of 14 residues. V was pared by 4 bases and J by 4 bases, with 13 bases between. CDR3 coding DNA: TGTGCCAGCAGTGCCCCGCCGCCCTTCTATGGCTACACCTTC. Its translation: CASSAPPPFYGYTF.

This chain links TRBV10-3 with TRBJ2-1; D not resolved. CDR3 length: 15 residues. Trimming took off 8 bases at V and 5 bases at J, with 19 bases between the two ends. The germline V gene encodes CDR1 ENHRY and CDR2 SYGVKD. In nucleotides, the CDR3 is TGTGCCATCTTGTCGACTTTCCAGAATCACAATGAGCAGTTCTTC. The encoded protein is CAILSTFQNHNEQFF.

This chain links TRBV6-6 with TRBJ2-7; no clear D. The CDR3 is 12 residues long. The ends were cut back, 0 bases at V and 6 bases at J, with 6 bases in the middle. The germline gives CDR1 MNHNY, CDR2 SVGAGI (reference sequence). In DNA, the CDR3 is TGTGCCAGCAGTTACTCGAACGCCGAGCAGTACTTC. It codes for CASSYSNAEQYF.

The chain has TRBV7-2 and TRBJ2-7; 7 bases agree with TRBD2. Per germline, CDR1 SGHTA and CDR2 FQGNSA. Losses at the gene ends were 1 base for V and 3 bases for J; bases not matched to a gene: 6. The CDR3 is 15 amino acids. CDR3 sequence reads: CASSLVAGEIYEQYF. CDR3 nucleotides: TGTGCCAGCAGCTTAGTTGCGGGGGAGATCTACGAGCAGTACTTC.

CDR3 in amino acids: CASSGTGKGNQPQHF. DNA for the CDR3: TGTGCCAGCAGTGGAACAGGGAAGGGCAATCAGCCCCAGCATTTT. J is TRBJ1-5 and V is TRBV2, with D possibly being TRBD1 (6 bases). The V end was cut by 4 bases, the J end by 2 bases, with 12 bases between. There are 15 residues in the CDR3. Germline values: CDR1 SNHLY, CDR2 FYNNEI.